The clone carrying this TCR beta chain appeared a few times. This sample was included in a study of sequential checkpoint blockade in melanoma. Treatment: randomized to nivolumab then ipilimumab (arm A) or the reverse (arm B). The method was immunoSEQ multiplex PCR; TCRdb's version includes in-frame clones alone and lacks a portion of them. This table has over 5,000 clones, about 30% appearing once. This specimen consisted of tumor tissue (inferred from file names), obtained from a patient given nivolumab and ipilimumab in sequence. The source of this sequence is a human donor with melanoma.

The CDR3 spells CATSREGTSVSYQETQYF. DNA for the CDR3: TGTGCCACCAGCAGAGAAGGGACTAGCGTATCGTACCAAGAGACCCAGTACTTC. The rearrangement links TRBV15 to TRBJ2-5; 10 nucleotides match TRBD2. CDR3 size: 18 residues. The germline V gene has CDR1 LNHNV and CDR2 YYDKDF (reference sequence). The junction had 7 bases not matched to a gene; V was cut back by 0 bases and J by 0 bases.